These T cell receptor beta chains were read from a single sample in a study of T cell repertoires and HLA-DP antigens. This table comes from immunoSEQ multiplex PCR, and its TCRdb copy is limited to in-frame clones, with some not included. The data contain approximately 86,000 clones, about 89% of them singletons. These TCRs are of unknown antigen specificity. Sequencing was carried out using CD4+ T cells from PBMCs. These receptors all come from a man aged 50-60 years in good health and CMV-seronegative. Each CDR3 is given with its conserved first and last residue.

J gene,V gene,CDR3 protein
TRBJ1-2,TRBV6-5,CASSPGRGNYGYTF
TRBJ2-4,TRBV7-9,CASSLAGSGDIQYF
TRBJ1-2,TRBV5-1,CASRDSYGYTF
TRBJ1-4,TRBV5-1,CASSLEGLESEKLFF
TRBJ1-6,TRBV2,CASSQAANSPLHF
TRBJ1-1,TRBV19,CASSPPEAMNTEAFF
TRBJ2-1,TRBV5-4,CASSRVGYNEQFF
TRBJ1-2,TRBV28,CASSTTGTGGGGYTF
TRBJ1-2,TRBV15,CATSSFRRDLGGYTF
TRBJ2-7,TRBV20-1,CSALRTHEQYF
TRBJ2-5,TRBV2,CASATDGTSGQETQYF
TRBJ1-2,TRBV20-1,CSASTETF
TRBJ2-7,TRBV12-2,CASRLTLNRGAEQYF
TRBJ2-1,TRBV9,CASSRQGYNEQFF